These 32 T cell receptor beta chains were all obtained from the same sample, sequenced in a study of lymphopenia after photon versus proton radiotherapy. Here immunoSEQ multiplex PCR was the method, and the copy in TCRdb shows in-frame clones only, minus some. The data contain about 53,000 clones, about 83% of them singletons. The sequencing here drew on peripheral blood, taken from a patient treated with photon-based radiotherapy. The receptors originated from a man aged 50-60 years with gastric cancer.

The chain employs TRBV5-1 and TRBJ2-1, with 7 bases that match TRBD2. The CDR3 covers 18 residues. Germline V CDR1 and CDR2: SGHRS, YFSETQ. The trim removed 3 bases at V and 0 bases at J, leaving 12 bases unmatched. The CDR3 sequence is CASSSRGSGFLSYNEQFF. The CDR3 bases are TGCGCCAGCAGCTCCCGGGGTAGCGGGTTCCTCTCCTACAATGAGCAGTTCTTC.

This clone was detected ten times or more. Germline is not matched at one junction end, which may reflect a read error. This chain joins TRBV5-5 and TRBJ2-1; D remains unclear. CDR1 and CDR2 from the germline V gene are SGHKS and YYEKEE (reference sequence). This CDR3 region has 14 residues. The CDR3 nucleotides read TGCGCCAGCAGCCATACCGCCCTCAGCAATGAGCAGTTCTTC. It yields the protein CASSHTALSNEQFF.

Written as DNA, the CDR3 is TGTGCCAGCAGTCAAATCCGACTAGCGGATAACAATGAGCAGTTCTTC. Translating it yields CASSQIRLADNNEQFF. V and J are TRBV6-6 and TRBJ2-1, with 9 bases aligning to TRBD2. CDR1 is MNHNY and CDR2 is SVGAGI in the germline V gene (reference sequence). The CDR3 covers 16 residues. V trimming: 5 bases; J trimming: 5 bases; junction bases outside the gene matches: 10.

Here the CDR3 DNA reads TGTGCCTGGAACACAGGGGTTTCCTACAATGAGCAGTTCTTC. It specifies CAWNTGVSYNEQFF. V usage is TRBV30 and J usage is TRBJ2-1; TRBD1 aligns across 7 bases. This CDR3 has 14 amino acids. Per germline, CDR1 GTSNPN and CDR2 SVGIG (reference sequence). V trimming: 4 bases; J trimming: 1 base; junction bases outside the gene matches: 4.

The chain carries TRBV28 and TRBJ2-1; D not resolved. The germline CDR1 and CDR2 sequences are MDHEN and SYDVKM. Trimming pared 4 bases from V and 6 bases from J, leaving 1 base between. CDR3 size: 10 residues. CDR3 region: CASSSNEQFF. The CDR3 DNA is TGTGCCAGCAGTTCCAATGAGCAGTTCTTC.

The chain recombines TRBV4-1 with TRBJ2-5; 9 positions match TRBD2. CDR1 and CDR2 from the germline V gene are MGHRA and YSYEKL. The CDR3 has 15 residues. V dropped 2 bases and J dropped 5; count of bases not matched to a gene: 6. CDR3: CASSQIAGAYETQYF. CDR3 DNA sequence: TGCGCCAGCAGCCAAATAGCGGGAGCGTATGAGACCCAGTACTTC.

V and J are TRBV5-8 and TRBJ2-5, with 9 bases matching TRBD1. The V gene end was trimmed by 3 bases and the J gene end by 4 bases; junction bases not matched to a gene: 4. The CDR3 runs to 14 residues. The germline V gene has CDR1 SGHTS and CDR2 YDEGEE. CDR3 loop: CASSSTGGSETQYF. Written as DNA, the CDR3 is TGTGCCAGCAGCTCGACAGGGGGTTCAGAGACCCAGTACTTC.

The rearrangement uses TRBV28 and TRBJ1-2; D is unclear. Germline CDR1 and CDR2: MDHEN and SYDVKM. The CDR3 loop spans 12 amino acids. V was pared by 3 bases and J by 7 bases, with 9 bases between. The CDR3 bases are TGTGCCAGCAGTTTGCGGGGTGTTGGCTACACCTTC. It codes for CASSLRGVGYTF.

V is TRBV5-6 and J is TRBJ2-7; 7 positions match TRBD1. Trimming at V came to 6 bases and at J to 4 bases, leaving 16 bases not matched to a gene. Per germline, CDR1 SGHDT and CDR2 YYEEEE. This CDR3 is 16 amino acids long. The CDR3 DNA reads as TGTGCCAGCACCCTCGGAAGGGTAGGGGGCGCTTACGAGCAGTACTTC. It specifies CASTLGRVGGAYEQYF.

V usage is TRBV13 and J usage is TRBJ2-2, with a tentative D call TRBD1 (5 bases). The CDR3 contains 16 residues. Trimming left V 0 bases short and J 0 bases short, with 8 bases between. Germline V gene lookup returns CDR1 PRHDT and CDR2 FYEKMQ (reference sequence). CDR3 region: CASSLGPTANTGELFF. CDR3 DNA sequence: TGTGCCAGCAGCTTAGGCCCGACAGCGAACACCGGGGAGCTGTTTTTT.

The chain combines TRBV19 with TRBJ2-5; 12 bases line up with TRBD2. Trimming took 5 bases from V and 1 from J; bases not matched to a gene: 5. This CDR3 is built from 16 residues. CDR1 and CDR2 (germline): LNHDA, SQIVND (reference sequence). CDR3 bases: TGTGCCAGTAGTCAAGGACTAGCGGGGTTCCAAGAGACCCAGTACTTC. This translates into CASSQGLAGFQETQYF.

This clone was observed once. The V and J genes are TRBV19 and TRBJ2-6, with D perhaps matching TRBD2 (6 bases). Looked up from germline, CDR1 is LNHDA and CDR2 is SQIVND (reference sequence). This CDR3 contains 16 residues. Trimming took off 7 bases at V and 4 bases at J, with 17 bases between the two ends. CDR3 coding DNA: TGTGCCAGTAAAAAAGGAGGGGCGGGCGGGGCCAACGTCCTGACTTTC. Its translation is CASKKGGAGGANVLTF.

This chain connects TRBV13 to TRBJ2-7; TRBD2 aligns across 8 bases. This CDR3 spans 17 amino acids. Germline V gene lookup returns CDR1 PRHDT and CDR2 FYEKMQ (reference sequence). With V trimmed by 5 bases and J by 1 base, 13 bases remained unmatched. The CDR3 protein is CASSPGRGVTGSYEQYF. CDR3 nucleotide sequence: TGTGCCAGCAGCCCCGGGCGGGGGGTGACTGGTTCCTACGAGCAGTACTTC.

Only one count was recorded for this clone. This rearrangement joins TRBV7-9 to TRBJ2-7; 11 bases align to TRBD2. In germline, CDR1 is SEHNR, CDR2 FQNEAQ (reference sequence). With 5 bases clipped from V and 9 bases from J, the junction kept 9 bases outside the gene matches. The CDR3 is 14 residues long. CDR3 sequence (DNA): TGTGCCAGCAGCCAGGGACTAGCGGCCCAGATGCAGTACTTC. Translated, it gives CASSQGLAAQMQYF.

CDR3 DNA sequence: TGTGCCAGCAGACACGGAAGCGGGGGGACCCAGTACTTC. Amino acid sequence: CASRHGSGGTQYF. V is TRBV11-3 and J is TRBJ2-5; 8 positions agree with TRBD2. Germline CDR1 reads SGHNT; CDR2 reads YENEEA. V shed 6 bases and J 7 bases; nucleotides not matched to a gene: 7. The CDR3 runs 13 residues. Looking up the rest from reference TRBV11-3 and TRBJ2-5 gives the full variable domain: EAGVVQSPRYKIIEKKQPVAFWCNPISGHNTLYWYLQNLGQGPELLIRYENEEAVDDSQLPKDRFSAERLKGVDSTLKIQPAELGDSAVYLCASRHGSGGTQYFGPGTRLLVL.

This sequence joins TRBV27 and TRBJ1-1; D might be TRBD1 (5 bases). Trimming took off 6 bases at V and 5 bases at J, with 16 bases between the two ends. This CDR3 contains 14 residues. Germline lookup yields CDR1 MNHEY and CDR2 SMNVEV (reference sequence). For the CDR3, the DNA is TGTGCCAGCAGATCCGGTGGGGGGGAAACTGAAGCTTTCTTT. Translation: CASRSGGGETEAFF.

The count of this clone is one. The chain carries TRBV6-1 and TRBJ1-1; tentatively, D is TRBD1 (5 bases). The length of the CDR3 is 13 residues. V lost 2 bases to trimming and J lost 3 bases, with 7 bases between them. CDR1 is MNHNS and CDR2 is SASEGT in the germline V gene. The chain's CDR3 is CASSEWGDTEAFF. The CDR3 region has the DNA TGTGCCAGCAGTGAATGGGGGGACACTGAAGCTTTCTTT.

This clone has only one observation. The chain combines TRBV6-5 with TRBJ1-1, with unresolved D. Germline CDR1 reads MNHEY; CDR2 reads SVGAGI. This CDR3 has 11 residues. The ends were cut back, 7 bases at V and 5 bases at J, with 8 bases in the middle. The CDR3 reads CASIRGTEAFF. CDR3 nucleotide sequence: TGTGCCAGCATACGGGGTACTGAAGCTTTCTTT.

J is TRBJ2-1 and V is TRBV6-6; 7 bases fit TRBD1. The V gene end was trimmed by 3 bases and the J gene end by 7 bases; junction bases not matched to a gene: 6. This CDR3 is 14 amino acids long. Germline V gene sequence: CDR1 MNHNY, CDR2 SVGAGI (reference sequence). CDR3 bases: TGTGCCAGCAGTTATGAGACAGGGATGAATGAGCAGTTCTTC. Translated: CASSYETGMNEQFF.

The rearrangement joins TRBV5-1 to TRBJ1-1; weak D call: TRBD1 (5 bases). CDR1 SGHRS and CDR2 YFSETQ come from the germline V gene. Trimming shortened V by 4 bases and J by 1 base, and 8 bases separated the two germline ends. CDR3 length: 13 residues. CDR3 DNA: TGCGCCAGCAGCACTACAGGGAACACTGAAGCTTTCTTT. This encodes CASSTTGNTEAFF. Full variable domain (remainder filled in from reference TRBV5-1 and TRBJ1-1): KAGVTQTPRYLIKTRGQQVTLSCSPISGHRSVSWYQQTPGQGLQFLFEYFSETQRNKGNFPGRFSGRQFSNSRSEMNVSTLELGDSALYLCASSTTGNTEAFFGQGTRLTVV.

The V gene is TRBV6-5, the J gene TRBJ2-7; D is perhaps TRBD1 or TRBD2 (5 bases each). The V end was cut by 6 bases, the J end by 3 bases, with 12 bases between. In germline, CDR1 is MNHEY, CDR2 SVGAGI. The CDR3 has 13 amino acids. For the CDR3, the DNA is TGTGCCAGCAGAACGGGACGGGGCTACGAGCAGTACTTC. This gives the protein CASRTGRGYEQYF.

The gene calls are TRBV25-1 and TRBJ2-3, with D hard to call. V was pared by 5 bases and J by 1 base, with 10 bases between. This CDR3 spans 14 amino acids. Looked up from germline, CDR1 is MGHDK and CDR2 is SYGVNS. DNA of the CDR3: TGTGCCAGCAGTCGGAGAGGCGGCACAGATACGCAGTATTTT. Protein sequence: CASSRRGGTDTQYF.

The CDR3 protein is CSVLGGGTDTQYF. DNA for the CDR3: TGCAGCGTGCTAGGGGGGGGCACAGATACGCAGTATTTT. The gene calls are TRBV29-1 and TRBJ2-3; TRBD2 might be the D (7 bases). Germline V CDR1 and CDR2: SQVTM, ANQGSEA. This CDR3 comprises 13 residues. Trimming took off 6 bases at V and 1 base at J, with 11 bases between the two ends.

This chain connects TRBV7-6 to TRBJ2-7, with 7 bases that match TRBD2. The CDR3 extends over 15 amino acids. Germline CDR1 and CDR2: SGHVS and FNYEAQ. With V trimmed by 1 base and J by 4 bases, 7 bases remained unmatched. CDR3 nucleotides: TGTGCCAGCAGCTTAGTCGGACTAGATGGGTACGAGCAGTACTTC. It is translated as CASSLVGLDGYEQYF. Looking up the rest from reference TRBV7-6 and TRBJ2-7 gives the full variable domain: GAGVSQSPRYKVTKRGQDVALRCDPISGHVSLYWYRQALGQGPEFLTYFNYEAQQDKSGLPNDRFSAERPEGSISTLTIQRTEQRDSAMYRCASSLVGLDGYEQYFGPGTRLTVT.

The chain uses TRBV6-6 and TRBJ2-5; tentative D call: TRBD2 (7 bases). Trimming removed 5 bases from V and 5 bases from J, with 18 bases in between. Germline V CDR1 and CDR2: MNHNY, SVGAGI (reference sequence). The CDR3 extends over 15 amino acids. CDR3 bases: TGTGCCAGCAGTCCCCGGCGGGGGCGCGAGGAGACCCAGTACTTC. Amino acid sequence: CASSPRRGREETQYF.

This clone was detected once. V gene TRBV11-2 combines with J gene TRBJ2-1, with TRBD2 matching over 13 bases. V lost 3 bases, J lost 5 bases, and 4 bases stayed unmatched. In germline, CDR1 is SGHAT, CDR2 FQNNGV. The CDR3 length is 16 residues. The CDR3 spells CASSLRTSGRHNEQFF. The CDR3 coding sequence is TGTGCCAGCAGCTTGCGGACTAGCGGGAGACACAATGAGCAGTTCTTC. Full variable domain (remainder filled in from reference TRBV11-2 and TRBJ2-1): EAGVAQSPRYKIIEKRQSVAFWCNPISGHATLYWYQQILGQGPKLLIQFQNNGVVDDSQLPKDRFSAERLKGVDSTLKIQPAKLEDSAVYLCASSLRTSGRHNEQFFGPGTRLTVL.

The chain uses TRBV28 and TRBJ1-2; D ambiguous. In germline, CDR1 is MDHEN, CDR2 SYDVKM. The V end lost 6 bases, the J end lost 0 bases, and 5 bases lay between the germline ends. The CDR3 is 12 amino acids. The CDR3 here is CASRDANYGYTF. The CDR3 nucleotides read TGTGCCAGCAGGGACGCTAACTATGGCTACACCTTC.

This clone is a singleton in its sample. The chain recombines TRBV6-5 with TRBJ2-1; D possibly matches TRBD1 or TRBD2 (5 bases each). V lost 0 bases and J lost 4, with 13 bases in between. The germline CDR1 and CDR2 sequences are MNHEY and SVGAGI. This CDR3 region has 16 residues. CDR3: CASSYSRDPGYNEQFF. CDR3 sequence (DNA): TGTGCCAGCAGTTACTCCCGGGACCCGGGATACAATGAGCAGTTCTTC.

This clone was detected a few times. The genes are TRBV25-1 and TRBJ1-1, with a tentative D call TRBD1 (5 bases). CDR3 length: 14 amino acids. V was shortened by 4 bases and J by 4 bases, with 13 bases between the two germline ends. The germline CDR1 and CDR2 sequences are MGHDK and SYGVNS. The CDR3 here is CASSGQSQGTEAFF. For the CDR3, the DNA is TGTGCCAGCAGTGGACAGTCCCAAGGCACTGAAGCTTTCTTT.

The V gene is TRBV5-4, the J gene TRBJ1-1, with 8 positions matching TRBD1. Germline V gene data show CDR1 as SGHNT and CDR2 as YYREEE (reference sequence). The V gene end was trimmed by 3 bases and the J gene end by 1 base; junction bases not matched to a gene: 8. CDR3 size: 16 residues. CDR3 sequence: CASSSTGGGQNTEAFF. CDR3 DNA sequence: TGTGCCAGCAGCTCTACAGGGGGTGGGCAGAACACTGAAGCTTTCTTT.

The chain carries TRBV2 and TRBJ2-5; TRBD1 aligns across 9 bases. The DNA end is more similar to TRBJ2-7, so the J call may be wrong. The CDR3 extends over 14 amino acids. The V gene's germline CDR1 is SNHLY and CDR2 FYNNEI. The DNA of the CDR3 is TGTGCCAGCAGACCCCACAGGGGGCAGTACGAGCAGTACTTC. This gives the protein CASRPHRGQYEQYF.

This chain uses TRBV25-1 with TRBJ2-2, with TRBD1 matching 8 bases. Germline V gene sequence: CDR1 MGHDK, CDR2 SYGVNS. The CDR3 loop spans 15 amino acids. V was pared by 6 bases and J by 1 base, with 4 bases of the junction left unmatched. The CDR3 here is CASSPGTGNTGELFF. The CDR3 DNA reads TGTGCCAGCAGCCCCGGGACAGGGAACACCGGGGAGCTGTTTTTT.